The rows below give T cell receptor beta chains drawn from one sample of a study of blood T cell repertoires in COVID-19. This table comes from immunoSEQ multiplex PCR, and its TCRdb copy is limited to in-frame clones, with some not included. The sample holds 85,000 to 120,000 clones; approximately 85% are singletons and the top ten take more than 9%. The sample was peripheral blood. These receptor sequences come from a man aged 35 to 55 with active or convalescent COVID-19. The CDR3 runs from the conserved cysteine through the conserved F or W. Fields, in order: D gene, clone size, V gene, J gene, CDR3 DNA, CDR3 protein. The D gene is left open where the match is weak. Expanded clones are given a class, and other clones once, few, many or no size at all.

>.|.|TRBV10-2|TRBJ2-7
TGCGCCAGCAGGATGAGCTCCTACGAGCAGTACTTC
CASRMSSYEQYF
>TRBD2|.|TRBV6-2/TRBV6-3|TRBJ2-7
TGTGCCAGCAGTACCTCGACTAGCGGGGGGGCCGGTTTCTTGGAGCAGTACTTC
CASSTSTSGGAGFLEQYF
>TRBD1|.|TRBV30|TRBJ2-1
TGTGCCTGGAGACCCCCCGGACAGGGTGTCAATGAGCAGTTCTTC
CAWRPPGQGVNEQFF
>.|.|TRBV28|TRBJ1-2
TGTGCCAGCAGTATCACAGGGAACTATGGCTACACCTTC
CASSITGNYGYTF
>TRBD1|.|TRBV6-1|TRBJ1-2
TGTGCCAGCAGTGAAGGCAGGGGGAAGGATGGCTACACCTTC
CASSEGRGKDGYTF
>.|.|TRBV7-2|TRBJ1-4
TGTGCCAGCAGCCCTAGTAGAGCTAATGAAAAACTGTTTTTT
CASSPSRANEKLFF
>TRBD2|.|TRBV5-1|TRBJ2-4
TGCGCCAGCAGCTCGAACTTGGGGAGGGACATTCAGTACTTC
CASSSNLGRDIQYF
>.|.|TRBV19|TRBJ1-1
TGTGCCAGTAGTACCACCGCGGGAACTGAAGCTTTCTTT
CASSTTAGTEAFF
>.|.|TRBV7-3|TRBJ2-2
TGTGCCAGCAGCTCTAGCAATGGAGATAACACCGGGGAGCTGTTTTTT
CASSSSNGDNTGELFF
>.|few|TRBV7-2|TRBJ1-3
TGTGCCAGCAGCCCTTCGGCGAGCGGGTCAGGCAGCTCTGGAAACACCATATATTTT
CASSPSASGSGSSGNTIYF
>.|.|TRBV4-2|TRBJ2-5
TGTGCCAGCAGCCAAGGGGCAGGGGTGATTATGGAGACCCAGTACTTC
CASSQGAGVIMETQYF
>TRBD1|once|TRBV2|TRBJ1-2
TGTGCCAGCAGTGTAGCAGGGGGCGAGTTTGGCTACACCTTC
CASSVAGGEFGYTF
>.|.|TRBV18|TRBJ1-6
TGTGCCAGCTCACAGGACAGTTTTTATAATTCACCCCTCCACTTT
CASSQDSFYNSPLHF
>TRBD1|.|TRBV5-1|TRBJ2-5
TGCGCCAGCAGCCAGGGACAGGGGGTTGAGACCCAGTACTTC
CASSQGQGVETQYF
>TRBD1|.|TRBV29-1|TRBJ1-1
TGCAGCGTCCCTTTAGGGGGCTGGGGAACTGAAGCTTTCTTT
CSVPLGGWGTEAFF
>.|.|TRBV11-3|TRBJ2-1
TGTGCCAGCAGCTTAGAAACGGGTTCCTACAATGAGCAGTTCTTC
CASSLETGSYNEQFF
>.|.|TRBV29-1|TRBJ2-7
TGCAGCGTTGAAGATACCCGACGGAGCTACGAGCAGTACTTC
CSVEDTRRSYEQYF
>TRBD1|.|TRBV2|TRBJ1-4
TGTGCCAGGGAACAGGGGAAGGGGAGTGACAAACTGTTTTTT
CAREQGKGSDKLFF
>TRBD2|.|TRBV7-3|TRBJ2-7
TGTGCCAGCAGCTCTACTAGCGGGGGGGCGCGGGTTTACGAGCAGTACTTC
CASSSTSGGARVYEQYF
>TRBD1|.|TRBV5-1|TRBJ2-4
TGCGCCAGCAGCGTGGGACAGGATCTAGCCAAAAACATTCAGTACTTC
CASSVGQDLAKNIQYF
>TRBD2|.|TRBV9|TRBJ2-3
TGTGCCAGCAGCGTAGAAGGACTAAGCGGGGTTCCTAGCACAGATACGCAGTATTTT
CASSVEGLSGVPSTDTQYF
>TRBD1|.|TRBV7-2|TRBJ1-5
TGTGCCAGCAGCTTAGTCGGGCAGGGGGCCTCCGGGGGCAATCAGCCCCAGCATTTT
CASSLVGQGASGGNQPQHF
>TRBD2|once|TRBV6-6|TRBJ2-7
TGTGCCAGCAGTCTAGCGGGGGGGGAGAGCGAGCAGTACTTC
CASSLAGGESEQYF
>.|.|TRBV7-9|TRBJ1-1
TGTGCCAGCAGCTTATTTATTGTGACAGGCGAGGCTGAAGCTTTCTTT
CASSLFIVTGEAEAFF
>.|many|TRBV25-1|TRBJ2-1
TGTGCCAGCAGCCCCAGGAGGGGATCCAATGAGCAGTTCTTC
CASSPRRGSNEQFF
>TRBD1|.|TRBV6-2/TRBV6-3|TRBJ2-7
TGTGCCAGCAGTTACTACGGACAGGACCCGGGCGAGCAGTACTTC
CASSYYGQDPGEQYF
>TRBD1|.|TRBV30|TRBJ1-5
TGTGCCTGGGCTGGGACAGGGGATCAGCCCCAGCATTTT
CAWAGTGDQPQHF
>TRBD1|once|TRBV15|TRBJ1-3
TGTGCCACCAGCAGACCCGGGACAGGGGACGGAAACACCATATATTTT
CATSRPGTGDGNTIYF